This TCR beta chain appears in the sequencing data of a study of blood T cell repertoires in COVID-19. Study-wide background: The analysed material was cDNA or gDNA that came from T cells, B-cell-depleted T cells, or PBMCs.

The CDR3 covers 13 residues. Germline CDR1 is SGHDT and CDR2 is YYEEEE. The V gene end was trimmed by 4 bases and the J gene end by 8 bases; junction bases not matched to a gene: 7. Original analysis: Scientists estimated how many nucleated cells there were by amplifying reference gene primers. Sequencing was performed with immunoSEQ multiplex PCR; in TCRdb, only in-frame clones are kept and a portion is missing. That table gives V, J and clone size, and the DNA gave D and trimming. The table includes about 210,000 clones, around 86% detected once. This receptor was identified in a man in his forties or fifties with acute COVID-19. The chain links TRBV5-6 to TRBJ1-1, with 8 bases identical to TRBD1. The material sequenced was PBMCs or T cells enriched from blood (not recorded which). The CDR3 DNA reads TGTGCCAGCAGCCGACCGACAGGGGAAGAAGCTTTCTTT. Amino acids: CASSRPTGEEAFF.